The clone carrying this TCR beta chain has a handful of counts. Full-length variable regions came from constant-region reverse primers plus semi-nested Nested Universal Primer A PCR. TCRdb itself ran the 5' RACE reads through MiXCR, one entry per CDR3 protein. The table records roughly 5,900 distinct CDR3 sequences, roughly 72% of them present only once. CD4+CD45RO+CD25- cells were isolated as memory CD4+ T cells. The germline V gene has CDR1 DFQATT and CDR2 SNEGSKA (reference sequence). The CDR3 totals 15 residues. V was pared by 6 bases and J by 2 bases, with 19 bases between. The sequence was obtained from a female donor with breast cancer. This rearrangement joins TRBV20-1 to TRBJ2-5; D unclear. The sequenced sample was memory CD4+ T cells sorted from a lymph node. Documented subset: memory CD4+ T cells, CD4+CD45RO+CD25-. The DNA for the CDR3 is TGCAGTGCCCCCGGTAGAATGAGAGGACAAGAGACCCAGTACTTC. This sequence encodes CSAPGRMRGQETQYF.